The TCR beta chain under discussion was sequenced for a study of T cells in Graves' hyperthyroidism and ophthalmopathy. General study points: In validation, the model predicted ophthalmopathy. These predictions came a median about 6 months before onset. Blood shared most expanded thyroid clonotypes above 0.001.

Clinical symptoms, serum thyroxine and TRAb, thyroid ultrasound and orbital computed tomography were used for the diagnoses. Researchers amplified the TCR beta CDR3 regions from RNA transcripts. Initially, a first-round RT-PCR of the TCR CDR3 employed the HTBI primer set. Each CDR3 protein gets one entry after TCRdb re-called the multiplex PCR reads with MiXCR. This table holds about 640,000 distinct CDR3 sequences, roughly 20% found once. V was trimmed by 5 bases and J by 2 bases, leaving 17 bases between them. The CDR3 spans 16 residues. This clonotype has a count of ten or more. Antigen specificity is unknown.

Material: blood. The TCR originated in a man younger than 45 with Graves' ophthalmopathy. J is TRBJ2-3 and V is TRBV12-3 or TRBV12-4; tentatively, D is TRBD2 (6 bases). The CDR3 sequence: CASSPRSSSDTDTQYF. CDR3 DNA: TGTGCCAGCAGTCCGCGCTCCTCTAGCGACACAGATACGCAGTATTTT.